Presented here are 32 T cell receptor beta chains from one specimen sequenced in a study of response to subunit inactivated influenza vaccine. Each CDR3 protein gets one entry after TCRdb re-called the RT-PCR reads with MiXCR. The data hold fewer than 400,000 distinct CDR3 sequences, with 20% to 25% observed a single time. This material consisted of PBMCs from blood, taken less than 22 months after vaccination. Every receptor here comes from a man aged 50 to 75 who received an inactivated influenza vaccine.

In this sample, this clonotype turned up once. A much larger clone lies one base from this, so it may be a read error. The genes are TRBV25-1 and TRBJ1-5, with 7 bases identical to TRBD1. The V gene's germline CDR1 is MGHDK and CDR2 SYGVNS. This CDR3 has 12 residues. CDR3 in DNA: TGTGCCAGCAGTGCAGGGGGTCAGCGCCAGCATTTT. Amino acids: CASSAGGQRQHF.

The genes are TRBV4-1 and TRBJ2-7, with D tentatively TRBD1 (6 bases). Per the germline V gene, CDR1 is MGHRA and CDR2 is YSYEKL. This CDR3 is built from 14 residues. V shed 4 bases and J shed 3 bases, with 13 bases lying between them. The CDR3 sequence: CASSPRTEIYEQYF. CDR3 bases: TGCGCCAGCAGCCCACGGACAGAAATCTACGAGCAGTACTTC.

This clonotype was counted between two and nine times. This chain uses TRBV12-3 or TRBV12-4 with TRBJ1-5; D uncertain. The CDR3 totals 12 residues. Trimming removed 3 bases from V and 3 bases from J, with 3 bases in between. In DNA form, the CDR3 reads TGTGCCAGCAGTTTTGACAATCAGCCCCAGCATTTT. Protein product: CASSFDNQPQHF.

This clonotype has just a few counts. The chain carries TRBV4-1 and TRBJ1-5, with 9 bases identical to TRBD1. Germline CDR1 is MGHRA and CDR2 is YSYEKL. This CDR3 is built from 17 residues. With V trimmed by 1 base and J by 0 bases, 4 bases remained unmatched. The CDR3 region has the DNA TGCGCCAGCAGCCAAGTTTGGACAGGGGATAGCAATCAGCCCCAGCATTTT. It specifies CASSQVWTGDSNQPQHF.

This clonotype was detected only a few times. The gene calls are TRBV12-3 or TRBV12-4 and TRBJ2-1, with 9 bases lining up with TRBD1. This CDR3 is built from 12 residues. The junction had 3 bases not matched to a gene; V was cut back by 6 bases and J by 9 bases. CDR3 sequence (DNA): TGTGCCAGCAGCACGACAGGGGGTGAGCAGTTCTTC. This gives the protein CASSTTGGEQFF.

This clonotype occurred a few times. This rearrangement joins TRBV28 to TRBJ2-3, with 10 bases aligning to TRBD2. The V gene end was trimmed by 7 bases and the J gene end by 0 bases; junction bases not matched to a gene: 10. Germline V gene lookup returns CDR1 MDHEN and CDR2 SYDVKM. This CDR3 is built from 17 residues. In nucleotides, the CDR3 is TGTGCCAGCAATAAGCGGGGGGGCCCCCCCAGCACAGATACGCAGTATTTT. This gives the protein CASNKRGGPPSTDTQYF. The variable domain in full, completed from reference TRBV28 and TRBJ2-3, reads DVKVTQSSRYLVKRTGEKVFLECVQDMDHENMFWYRQDPGLGLRLIYFSYDVKMKEKGDIPEGYSVSREKKERFSLILESASTNQTSMYLCASNKRGGPPSTDTQYFGPGTRLTVL.

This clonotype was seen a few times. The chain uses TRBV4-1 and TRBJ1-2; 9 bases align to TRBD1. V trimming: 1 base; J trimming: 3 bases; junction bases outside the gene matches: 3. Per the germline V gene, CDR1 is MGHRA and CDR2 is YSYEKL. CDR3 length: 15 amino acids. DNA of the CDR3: TGCGCCAGCAGCCAAGTGGACAGGGGAGACTATGGCTACACCTTC. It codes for CASSQVDRGDYGYTF.

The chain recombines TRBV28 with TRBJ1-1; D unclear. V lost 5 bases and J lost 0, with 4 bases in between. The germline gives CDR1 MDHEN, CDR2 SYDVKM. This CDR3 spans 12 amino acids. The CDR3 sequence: CASSMVNTEAFF. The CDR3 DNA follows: TGTGCCAGCAGTATGGTGAACACTGAAGCTTTCTTT. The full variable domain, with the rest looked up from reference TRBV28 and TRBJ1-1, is DVKVTQSSRYLVKRTGEKVFLECVQDMDHENMFWYRQDPGLGLRLIYFSYDVKMKEKGDIPEGYSVSREKKERFSLILESASTNQTSMYLCASSMVNTEAFFGQGTRLTVV.

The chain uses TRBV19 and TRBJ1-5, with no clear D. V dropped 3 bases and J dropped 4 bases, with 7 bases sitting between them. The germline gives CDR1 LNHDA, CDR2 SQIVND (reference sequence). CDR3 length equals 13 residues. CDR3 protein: CASSILRNQPQHF. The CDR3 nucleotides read TGTGCCAGTAGTATTTTGCGGAATCAGCCCCAGCATTTT.

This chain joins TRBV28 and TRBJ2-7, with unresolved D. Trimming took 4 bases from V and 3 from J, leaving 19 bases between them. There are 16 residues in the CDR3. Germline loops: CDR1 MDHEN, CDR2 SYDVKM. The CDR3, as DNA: TGTGCCAGCAGTTCCCCTGTTGGGCTAAAAGTCTACGAGCAGTACTTC. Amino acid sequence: CASSSPVGLKVYEQYF.

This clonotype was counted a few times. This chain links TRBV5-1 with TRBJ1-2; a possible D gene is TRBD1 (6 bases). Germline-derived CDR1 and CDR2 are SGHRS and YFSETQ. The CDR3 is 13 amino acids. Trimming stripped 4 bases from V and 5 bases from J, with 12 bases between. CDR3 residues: CASSGQGMYGYTF. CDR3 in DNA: TGCGCCAGCAGCGGGCAGGGGATGTATGGCTACACCTTC.

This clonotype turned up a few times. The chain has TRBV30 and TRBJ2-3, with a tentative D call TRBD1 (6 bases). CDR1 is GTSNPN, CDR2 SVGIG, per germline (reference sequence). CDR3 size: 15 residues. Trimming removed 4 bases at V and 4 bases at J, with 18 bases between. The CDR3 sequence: CAWTVSGVKADTQYF. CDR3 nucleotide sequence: TGTGCCTGGACAGTATCAGGGGTGAAGGCAGATACGCAGTATTTT.

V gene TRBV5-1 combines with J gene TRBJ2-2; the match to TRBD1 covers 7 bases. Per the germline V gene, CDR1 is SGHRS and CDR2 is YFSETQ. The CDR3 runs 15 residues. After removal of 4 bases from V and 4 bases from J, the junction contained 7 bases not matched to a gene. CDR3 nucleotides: TGCGCCAGCAGCCAACGGGCAGGGGGCACCGGGGAGCTGTTTTTT. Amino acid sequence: CASSQRAGGTGELFF.

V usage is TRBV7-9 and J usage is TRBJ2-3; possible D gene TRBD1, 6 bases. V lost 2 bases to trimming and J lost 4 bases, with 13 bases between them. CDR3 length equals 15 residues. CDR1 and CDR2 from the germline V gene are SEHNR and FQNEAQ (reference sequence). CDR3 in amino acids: CASSLSFGTSDTQYF. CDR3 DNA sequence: TGTGCCAGCAGCTTATCCTTCGGGACATCAGATACGCAGTATTTT.

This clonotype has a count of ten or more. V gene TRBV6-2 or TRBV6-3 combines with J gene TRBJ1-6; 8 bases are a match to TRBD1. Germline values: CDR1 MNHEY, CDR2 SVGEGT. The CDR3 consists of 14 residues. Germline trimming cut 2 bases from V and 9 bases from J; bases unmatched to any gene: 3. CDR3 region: CASSYGTGSSPLHF. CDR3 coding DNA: TGTGCCAGCAGTTACGGGACAGGCTCTTCACCCCTCCACTTT.

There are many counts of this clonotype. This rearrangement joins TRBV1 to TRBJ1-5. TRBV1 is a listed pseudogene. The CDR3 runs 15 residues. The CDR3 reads CTSSGSEVIVGPQHF. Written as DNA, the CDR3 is TGCACCAGCAGCGGGAGCGAAGTGATAGTAGGCCCCCAGCATTTT.

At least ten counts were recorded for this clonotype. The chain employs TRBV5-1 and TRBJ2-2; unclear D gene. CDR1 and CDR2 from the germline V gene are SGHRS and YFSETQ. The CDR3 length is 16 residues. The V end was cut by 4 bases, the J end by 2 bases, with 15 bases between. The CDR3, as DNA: TGCGCCAGCAGCCTCCGGGCCGCTAGTAACACCGGGGAGCTGTTTTTT. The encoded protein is CASSLRAASNTGELFF.

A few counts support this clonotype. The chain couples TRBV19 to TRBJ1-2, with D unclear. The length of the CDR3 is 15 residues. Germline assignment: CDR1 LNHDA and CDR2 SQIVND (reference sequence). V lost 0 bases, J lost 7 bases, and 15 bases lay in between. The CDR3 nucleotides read TGTGCCAGTAGTATAGATCTATCCGGGTTCGGTGGCTACACCTTC. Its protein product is CASSIDLSGFGGYTF.

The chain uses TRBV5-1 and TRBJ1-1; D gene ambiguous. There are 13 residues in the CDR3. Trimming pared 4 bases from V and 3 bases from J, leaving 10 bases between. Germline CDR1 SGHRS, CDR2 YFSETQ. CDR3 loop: CASSPRFDTEAFF. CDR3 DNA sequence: TGCGCCAGCAGCCCGAGGTTCGACACTGAAGCTTTCTTT.

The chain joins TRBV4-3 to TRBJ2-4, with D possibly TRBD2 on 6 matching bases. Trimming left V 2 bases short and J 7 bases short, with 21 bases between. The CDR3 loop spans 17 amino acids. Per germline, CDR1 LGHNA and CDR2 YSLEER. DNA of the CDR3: TGCGCCAGCAGCCAAACATCCCACGGACGGGGGAGCAACATTCAGTACTTC. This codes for CASSQTSHGRGSNIQYF.

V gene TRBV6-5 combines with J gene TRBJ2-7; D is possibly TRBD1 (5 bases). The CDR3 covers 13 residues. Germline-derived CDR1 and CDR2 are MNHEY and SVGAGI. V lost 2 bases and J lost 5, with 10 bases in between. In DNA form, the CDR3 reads TGTGCCAGCAGTTACCGGCAGGGCCACGAGCAGTACTTC. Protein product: CASSYRQGHEQYF.

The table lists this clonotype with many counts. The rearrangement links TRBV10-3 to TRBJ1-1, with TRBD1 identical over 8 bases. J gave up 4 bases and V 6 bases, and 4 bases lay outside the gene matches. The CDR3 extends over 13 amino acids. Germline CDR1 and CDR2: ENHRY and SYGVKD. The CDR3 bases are TGTGCCATCAGGGGACAGGATGGCACTGAAGCTTTCTTT. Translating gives CAIRGQDGTEAFF.

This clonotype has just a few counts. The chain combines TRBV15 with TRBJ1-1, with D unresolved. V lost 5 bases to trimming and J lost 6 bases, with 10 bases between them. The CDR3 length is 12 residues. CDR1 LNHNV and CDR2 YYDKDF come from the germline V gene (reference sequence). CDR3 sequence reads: CATSRENAEAFF. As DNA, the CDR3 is TGTGCCACCAGCCGGGAGAATGCTGAAGCTTTCTTT.

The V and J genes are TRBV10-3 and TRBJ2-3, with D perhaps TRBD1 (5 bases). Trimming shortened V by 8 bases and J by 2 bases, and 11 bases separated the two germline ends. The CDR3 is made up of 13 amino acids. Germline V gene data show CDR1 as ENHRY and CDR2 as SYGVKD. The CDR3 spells CAIEDSNTDTQYF. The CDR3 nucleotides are TGTGCCATCGAAGACAGCAACACAGATACGCAGTATTTT.

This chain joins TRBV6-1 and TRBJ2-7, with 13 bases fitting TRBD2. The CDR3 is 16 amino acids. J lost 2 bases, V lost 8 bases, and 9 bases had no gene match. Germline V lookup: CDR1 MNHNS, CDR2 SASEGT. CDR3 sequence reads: CASRQGTSGTAYEQYF. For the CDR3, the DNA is TGTGCCAGCCGACAGGGGACTAGCGGGACCGCCTACGAGCAGTACTTC.

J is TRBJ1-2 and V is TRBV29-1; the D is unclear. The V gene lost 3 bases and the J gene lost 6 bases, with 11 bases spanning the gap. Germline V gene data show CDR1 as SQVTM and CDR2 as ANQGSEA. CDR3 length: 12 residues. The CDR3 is CSVDLQSHGYTF. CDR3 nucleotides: TGCAGCGTTGACCTACAGAGCCATGGCTACACCTTC.

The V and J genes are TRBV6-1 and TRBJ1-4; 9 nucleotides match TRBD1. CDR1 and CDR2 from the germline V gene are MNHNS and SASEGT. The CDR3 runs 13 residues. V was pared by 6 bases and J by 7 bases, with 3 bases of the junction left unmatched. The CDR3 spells CASRTGGGEKLFF. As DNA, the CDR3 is TGTGCCAGCAGAACAGGGGGCGGTGAAAAACTGTTTTTT.

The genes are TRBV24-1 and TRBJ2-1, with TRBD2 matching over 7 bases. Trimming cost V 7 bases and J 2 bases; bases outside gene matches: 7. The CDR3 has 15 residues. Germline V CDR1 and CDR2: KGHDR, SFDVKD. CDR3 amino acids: CATRGGSGPYNEQFF. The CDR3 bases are TGTGCCACCAGGGGAGGTAGCGGGCCCTACAATGAGCAGTTCTTC.

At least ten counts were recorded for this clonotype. The CDR3 DNA is TGTGCCAGCAGTTTACTAGGACAGGGGACAAACACCTTC. This codes for CASSLLGQGTNTF. The chain employs TRBV12-3 or TRBV12-4 and TRBJ1-2, with 9 bases fitting TRBD1. The CDR3 length is 13 residues. V lost 2 bases to trimming and J lost 12 bases; unmatched junction nucleotides: 7.

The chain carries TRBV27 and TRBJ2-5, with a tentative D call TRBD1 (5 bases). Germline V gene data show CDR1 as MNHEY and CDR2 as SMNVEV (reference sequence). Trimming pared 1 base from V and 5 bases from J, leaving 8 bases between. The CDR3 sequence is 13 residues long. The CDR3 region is CASSLFDSETQYF. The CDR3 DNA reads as TGTGCCAGCAGTTTATTTGACAGTGAGACCCAGTACTTC.

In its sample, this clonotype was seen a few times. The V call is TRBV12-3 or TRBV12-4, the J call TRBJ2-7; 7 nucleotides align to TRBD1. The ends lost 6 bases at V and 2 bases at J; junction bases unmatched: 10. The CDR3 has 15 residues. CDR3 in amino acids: CASRPTSGTAYEQYF. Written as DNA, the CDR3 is TGTGCCAGCAGGCCAACGTCCGGGACAGCCTACGAGCAGTACTTC.

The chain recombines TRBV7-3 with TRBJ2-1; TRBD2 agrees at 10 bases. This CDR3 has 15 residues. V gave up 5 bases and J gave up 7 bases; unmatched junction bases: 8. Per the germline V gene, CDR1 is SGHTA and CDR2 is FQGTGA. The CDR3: CASSASGSASNEQFF. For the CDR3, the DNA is TGTGCCAGCAGCGCTAGCGGGAGCGCCTCGAATGAGCAGTTCTTC.